This T cell receptor (beta chain) was captured by sequencing in a study of blood T cell repertoires in COVID-19. In the study overall: The study drew acute and convalescent COVID-19 samples from the United States, Italy and Spain. The cDNA or gDNA used as material had been derived from T cells, B-cell-depleted T cells, or PBMCs.

V lost 0 bases and J lost 8; bases outside the gene matches: 7. There are 15 residues in the CDR3. CDR1 LGHNA and CDR2 YNFKEQ come from the germline V gene. Methods used by the authors: Estimation of nucleated cell counts was performed using reference gene primer amplification. Libraries were prepared by immunoSEQ multiplex PCR; TCRdb keeps only in-frame clonotypes and omits some of them. Clone size and V and J calls were adopted from that table, with D and trimming inferred from the DNA. The profile shows about 130,000 clones, under 90% of them singletons. The sequencing sample was made of peripheral blood. The source of this sequence is a woman aged 60 to 75 with acute or convalescent COVID-19. The chain is built from TRBV4-2 and TRBJ2-7; 10 bases are shared with TRBD2. This chain's CDR3 is CASSQDLAGDPKQYF. CDR3 bases: TGTGCCAGCAGCCAAGATCTAGCGGGGGACCCGAAGCAGTACTTC.